Presented here are 20 T cell receptor beta chains from one specimen sequenced in a study of blood T cell repertoires in COVID-19. Only in-frame clones appear in the TCRdb table, and some are missing; sequencing was by immunoSEQ multiplex PCR. The data hold around 160,000 clones, with 84% observed a single time. The specimen sequenced was PBMCs or T cells enriched from blood (not recorded which). These receptors all stem from a woman in her forties or fifties who had been exposed to COVID-19.

The table lists this clone with a few counts. The genes are TRBV14 and TRBJ2-3, with 7 bases identical to TRBD2. Germline V gene data show CDR1 as SGHDN and CDR2 as FVKESK. The CDR3 is 15 amino acids. Trimming cost V 1 base and J 2 bases; bases outside gene matches: 3. The chain's CDR3 is CASSQASGYTDTQYF. CDR3 DNA: TGTGCCAGCAGCCAAGCTAGCGGATACACAGATACGCAGTATTTT.

The rearrangement joins TRBV12-5 to TRBJ1-1; no clear D. V gave up 3 bases and J gave up 5 bases, with 10 bases separating them. Germline V gene data show CDR1 as LGHNT and CDR2 as FRNRAP. The length of the CDR3 is 13 residues. The CDR3 sequence is CASGFGERTEAFF. The CDR3 region has the DNA TGTGCTAGTGGTTTTGGGGAGAGAACTGAAGCTTTCTTT.

The chain is built from TRBV5-1 and TRBJ2-7; D might be TRBD1 (6 bases). Trimming took off 4 bases at V and 3 bases at J, with 17 bases between the two ends. In germline, CDR1 is SGHRS, CDR2 YFSETQ. CDR3 length: 15 residues. CDR3 nucleotide sequence: TGCGCCAGCAGCCCCCGGGTGCAGGGGCTCTACGAGCAGTACTTC. As protein: CASSPRVQGLYEQYF.

V gene TRBV2 combines with J gene TRBJ2-1; 11 bases are shared with TRBD2. This CDR3 has 15 amino acids. The germline gives CDR1 SNHLY, CDR2 FYNNEI. V was clipped by 5 bases and J by 3 bases; unmatched bases: 3. CDR3 amino acids: CASSPTSGDYNEQFF. In DNA, the CDR3 is TGTGCCAGCAGTCCGACTAGCGGGGACTACAATGAGCAGTTCTTC.

This clone was picked up one time. The chain links TRBV5-1 to TRBJ1-4; 10 nucleotides align to TRBD1. Germline CDR1 reads SGHRS; CDR2 reads YFSETQ. Losses at the gene ends were 4 bases for V and 4 bases for J; bases not matched to a gene: 10. The CDR3 runs 17 residues. The CDR3 loop is CASSRTGTGAHNEKLFF. In DNA form, the CDR3 reads TGCGCCAGCAGCCGTACCGGGACAGGGGCCCATAATGAAAAACTGTTTTTT.

The gene calls are TRBV2 and TRBJ2-3, with 8 bases that match TRBD1. J lost 6 bases, V lost 5 bases, and 4 bases had no gene match. CDR1 is SNHLY and CDR2 is FYNNEI in the germline V gene. This CDR3 comprises 13 residues. This CDR3 reads CASSKYRGDTQYF. CDR3 coding DNA: TGTGCCAGCAGTAAATACAGGGGGGATACGCAGTATTTT.

This chain links TRBV6-5 with TRBJ2-3; TRBD2 matches at 9 bases. J was trimmed by 2 bases and V by 7 bases; bases with no gene match: 7. The CDR3 has 15 amino acids. Germline CDR1 reads MNHEY; CDR2 reads SVGAGI. This CDR3 reads CASTLAGTSTDTQYF. The CDR3 nucleotides are TGTGCCAGCACCCTAGCGGGGACCTCCACAGATACGCAGTATTTT.

J is TRBJ1-2 and V is TRBV6-2 or TRBV6-3, with unresolved D. The V end was cut by 2 bases, the J end by 3 bases, with 7 bases between. Per the germline V gene, CDR1 is MNHEY and CDR2 is SVGEGT. The CDR3 is 13 amino acids. This chain's CDR3 is CASSYEAYYGYTF. The CDR3 DNA reads TGTGCCAGCAGTTACGAGGCCTACTATGGCTACACCTTC.

The rearrangement links TRBV7-8 to TRBJ2-5; weak D call: TRBD2 (5 bases). Germline-derived CDR1 and CDR2 are SGHVS and FQNEAQ. There are 14 residues in the CDR3. V lost 5 bases to trimming and J lost 6 bases, with 16 bases between them. CDR3 amino acids: CASSRPNEGQTQYF. The CDR3 DNA follows: TGTGCCAGCAGCCGCCCCAACGAGGGTCAGACCCAGTACTTC.

This clone was seen a few times. The rearrangement links TRBV30 to TRBJ2-1; 9 bases align to TRBD2. V trimming: 5 bases; J trimming: 6 bases; junction bases outside the gene matches: 14. Germline CDR1 and CDR2: GTSNPN and SVGIG (reference sequence). The CDR3 has 16 amino acids. The CDR3 is CAWGVERLAGFNEQFF. Written as DNA, the CDR3 is TGTGCCTGGGGAGTGGAGCGCCTAGCGGGATTCAATGAGCAGTTCTTC.

The CDR3 loop is CATGGGGNTYNEQFF. The CDR3 nucleotides are TGTGCCACAGGGGGGGGCGGTAATACCTACAATGAGCAGTTCTTC. This rearrangement joins TRBV15 to TRBJ2-1; a weak D match, TRBD2 (7 bases). The CDR3 sequence is 15 residues long. V gave up 9 bases and J gave up 2 bases, with 17 bases separating them. CDR1 is LNHNV and CDR2 is YYDKDF in the germline V gene (reference sequence).

V and J are TRBV5-1 and TRBJ1-5, with a weak D call TRBD1 (5 bases). Trimming took 7 bases from V and 2 from J, leaving 16 bases between them. Germline CDR1 is SGHRS and CDR2 is YFSETQ. There are 15 residues in the CDR3. CDR3 nucleotide sequence: TGCGCCAGCCAAAGGGGTGGTTGGGGCAATCAGCCCCAGCATTTT. Protein sequence: CASQRGGWGNQPQHF.

This clone occurred once. The rearrangement joins TRBV19 to TRBJ2-7; 9 nucleotides line up with TRBD1. Per the germline V gene, CDR1 is LNHDA and CDR2 is SQIVND (reference sequence). The CDR3 has 16 residues. V dropped 1 base and J dropped 2; count of bases not matched to a gene: 6. The CDR3 is CASSIARTGAPYEQYF. The CDR3 region has the DNA TGTGCCAGTAGTATAGCCCGGACAGGGGCCCCCTACGAGCAGTACTTC. The full variable domain, in which reference TRBV19 and TRBJ2-7 provide the parts outside the CDR3, is DGGITQSPKYLFRKEGQNVTLSCEQNLNHDAMYWYRQDPGQGLRLIYYSQIVNDFQKGDIAEGYSVSREKKESFPLTVTSAQKNPTAFYLCASSIARTGAPYEQYFGPGTRLTVT.

Only one count was recorded for this clone. This chain joins TRBV27 and TRBJ1-1, with 8 bases identical to TRBD1. After removal of 3 bases from V and 1 base from J, the junction contained 7 bases not matched to a gene. The CDR3 sequence is 16 residues long. CDR1 MNHEY and CDR2 SMNVEV come from the germline V gene (reference sequence). The CDR3 region is CASSFIGQGTNTEAFF. CDR3 coding DNA: TGTGCCAGCAGTTTTATAGGACAGGGTACGAACACTGAAGCTTTCTTT.

This clone appeared once. The DNA for the CDR3 is TGTGCCACGCAGGGGGCTGGGACCGGGGAGCTGTTTTTT. Translation: CATQGAGTGELFF. The genes are TRBV24-1 and TRBJ2-2, with TRBD1 matching 8 bases. CDR3 length: 13 residues. J was trimmed by 5 bases and V by 10 bases; bases with no gene match: 5. CDR1 and CDR2 from the germline V gene are KGHDR and SFDVKD.

The chain joins TRBV6-1 to TRBJ1-5; D gene uncertain. Trimming left V 0 bases short and J 6 bases short, with 9 bases between. Germline loops: CDR1 MNHNS, CDR2 SASEGT. The CDR3 runs 14 residues. CDR3 residues: CASSEAQSRQPQHF. CDR3 coding DNA: TGTGCCAGCAGTGAAGCCCAGTCCCGTCAGCCCCAGCATTTT.

The chain carries TRBV7-2 and TRBJ2-7; 8 bases match TRBD2. The CDR3 is 14 residues long. After removal of 3 bases from V and 0 bases from J, the junction contained 1 base not matched to a gene. CDR1 SGHTA and CDR2 FQGNSA come from the germline V gene. The CDR3 region is CASSLGLGSYEQYF. The CDR3 region has the DNA TGTGCCAGCAGCTTGGGACTAGGCTCCTACGAGCAGTACTTC.

This clone showed up just once. The chain employs TRBV5-5 and TRBJ2-7, with D possibly TRBD2 on 6 matching bases. Trimming pared 4 bases from V and 2 bases from J, leaving 13 bases between. The CDR3 is 14 residues long. Looked up from germline, CDR1 is SGHKS and CDR2 is YYEKEE (reference sequence). Here the CDR3 reads CASSPTRFPYEQYF. The DNA of the CDR3 is TGTGCCAGCAGCCCGACTAGATTCCCCTACGAGCAGTACTTC.

The chain carries TRBV6-4 and TRBJ2-1, with 10 bases aligning to TRBD2. The germline CDR1 and CDR2 sequences are MRHNA and SNTAGT. Trimming removed 6 bases from V and 2 bases from J; junction bases left unmatched: 16. The CDR3 totals 19 residues. The CDR3 here is CASSPPGAGGPWTYNEQFF. The CDR3 region has the DNA TGTGCCAGCAGCCCCCCGGGAGCGGGAGGGCCTTGGACCTACAATGAGCAGTTCTTC.

The V call is TRBV10-2, the J call TRBJ2-2, with 8 bases lining up with TRBD2. V gave up 0 bases and J gave up 15 bases; unmatched junction bases: 12. CDR1 is WSHSY and CDR2 is SAAADI in the germline V gene. The CDR3 is 15 amino acids. The CDR3 bases are TGCGCCAGCAGTGAGTCGTTCCCGTCCGTCGGGAGGGTGTTTTTT. Its translation is CASSESFPSVGRVFF.